This T cell receptor beta chain is from a study of cytomegalovirus exposure and HLA in healthy donors. Broader study findings: A previous analysis found most TCR beta V segments productive roughly 90% or roughly 30% of the time.

In the case of this clone: Its antigen is as yet unknown.

Primers: 60 Vbeta forward and 13 Jbeta reverse. The protocol was immunoSEQ multiplex PCR, while the TCRdb copy is restricted to in-frame clones and leaves out a portion. The table has around 150,000 clones, approximately 82% seen once; the top ten hold 1.4%. Trimming shortened V by 1 base and J by 4 bases, and 14 bases separated the two germline ends. CDR1 and CDR2 (germline): SGHDT, YYEEEE. This CDR3 has 16 amino acids. Sequencing used PBMCs. The rearrangement joins TRBV5-6 to TRBJ2-2, with D tentatively TRBD2 (6 bases). This sequence was found in a man younger than 40 in good health and CMV-seropositive. CDR3 sequence reads: CASSLMAEGGTGELFF. The CDR3, as DNA: TGTGCCAGCAGCTTGATGGCTGAGGGAGGCACCGGGGAGCTGTTTTTT.